This T cell receptor beta chain appears in the sequencing data of a study of blood T cell repertoires in COVID-19. Across the whole study: Nucleic acid was either cDNA or gDNA, and it came from T cells, B-cell-depleted T cells, or PBMCs.

Sequenced by immunoSEQ multiplex PCR; TCRdb stores in-frame clones only, minus some. Of around 330,000 clones listed, more than 90% are singletons. Germline CDR1 and CDR2: SGHRS and YFSETQ. Germline trimming cut 3 bases from V and 8 bases from J; bases unmatched to any gene: 6. This CDR3 is built from 14 residues. The sample was PBMCs or T cells enriched from blood (not recorded which). The chain links TRBV5-1 to TRBJ1-2, with 11 nucleotides matching TRBD1. The source is a man between 60 and 75 years old who had recovered from COVID-19. The CDR3 region is CASSYGTGGDGYTF. The CDR3 coding sequence is TGCGCCAGCAGCTACGGGACAGGGGGAGACGGCTACACCTTC.